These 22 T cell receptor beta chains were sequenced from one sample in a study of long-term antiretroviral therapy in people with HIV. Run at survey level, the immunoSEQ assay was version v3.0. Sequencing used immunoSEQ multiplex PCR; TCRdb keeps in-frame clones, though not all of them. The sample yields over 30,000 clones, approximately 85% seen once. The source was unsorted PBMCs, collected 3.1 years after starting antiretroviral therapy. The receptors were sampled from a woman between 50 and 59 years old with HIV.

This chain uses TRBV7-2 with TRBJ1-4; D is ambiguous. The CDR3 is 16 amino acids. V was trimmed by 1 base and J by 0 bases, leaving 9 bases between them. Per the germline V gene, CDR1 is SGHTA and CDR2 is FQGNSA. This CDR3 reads CASSLGERTTNEKLFF. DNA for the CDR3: TGTGCCAGCAGCTTAGGGGAGAGAACAACTAATGAAAAACTGTTTTTT.

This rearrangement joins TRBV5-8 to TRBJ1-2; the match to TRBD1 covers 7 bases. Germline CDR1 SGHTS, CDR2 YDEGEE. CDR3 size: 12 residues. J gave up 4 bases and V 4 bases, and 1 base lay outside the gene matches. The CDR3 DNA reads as TGTGCCAGCAGCCGGGACAGCTATGGCTACACCTTC. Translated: CASSRDSYGYTF.

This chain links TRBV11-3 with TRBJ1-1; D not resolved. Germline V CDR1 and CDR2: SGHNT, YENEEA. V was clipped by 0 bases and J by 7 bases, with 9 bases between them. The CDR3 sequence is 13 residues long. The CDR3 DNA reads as TGTGCCAGCAGCTTAGAACCACAGCTTGAAGCTTTCTTT. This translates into CASSLEPQLEAFF.

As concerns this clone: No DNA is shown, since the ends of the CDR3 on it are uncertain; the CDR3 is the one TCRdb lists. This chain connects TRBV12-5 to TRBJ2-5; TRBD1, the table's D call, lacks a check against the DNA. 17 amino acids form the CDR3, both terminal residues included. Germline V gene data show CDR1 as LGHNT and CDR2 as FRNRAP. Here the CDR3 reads CASGLVMGQGQGETQYF.

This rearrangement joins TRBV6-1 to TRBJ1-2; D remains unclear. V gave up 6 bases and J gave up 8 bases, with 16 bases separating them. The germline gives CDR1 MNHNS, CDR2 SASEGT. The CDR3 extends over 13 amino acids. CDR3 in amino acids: CASRTEQLGGYTF. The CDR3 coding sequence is TGTGCCAGCAGAACGGAGCAATTAGGGGGCTACACCTTC.

In nucleotides, the CDR3 is TGTGCCAGCAGCTCTACCAAAACTAGCGGGGCCCTCACAGATACGCAGTATTTT. Translating it yields CASSSTKTSGALTDTQYF. The rearrangement uses TRBV7-9 and TRBJ2-3; TRBD2 aligns across 10 bases. CDR1 and CDR2 (germline): SEHNR, FQNEAQ (reference sequence). This CDR3 region has 18 residues. Unmatched junction bases numbered 12, after V lost 4 bases and J lost 2 bases.

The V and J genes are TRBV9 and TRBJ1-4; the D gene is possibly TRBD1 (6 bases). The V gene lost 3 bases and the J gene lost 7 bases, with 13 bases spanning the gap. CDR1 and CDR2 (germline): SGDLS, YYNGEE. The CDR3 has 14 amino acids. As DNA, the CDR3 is TGTGCCAGCAGCGCGTCGGGGGGCACTGAAAAACTGTTTTTT. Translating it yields CASSASGGTEKLFF.

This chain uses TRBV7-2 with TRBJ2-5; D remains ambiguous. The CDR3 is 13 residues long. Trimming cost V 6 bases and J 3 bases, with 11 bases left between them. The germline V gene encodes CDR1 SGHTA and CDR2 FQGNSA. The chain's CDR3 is CASSTGRKETQYF. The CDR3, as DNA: TGTGCCAGCAGTACCGGACGAAAAGAGACCCAGTACTTC.

CDR3 DNA: TGTGCCAGCAGCCAAGATAGGTCCCCAGGCTCAGCCAAAAACATTCAGTACTTC. Its protein is CASSQDRSPGSAKNIQYF. The V call is TRBV14, the J call TRBJ2-4, with D hard to call. Germline V gene sequence: CDR1 SGHDN, CDR2 FVKESK. Between the trimmed V and J ends, which lost 0 bases and 0 bases, there was a span of 15 bases. The CDR3 is made up of 18 amino acids.

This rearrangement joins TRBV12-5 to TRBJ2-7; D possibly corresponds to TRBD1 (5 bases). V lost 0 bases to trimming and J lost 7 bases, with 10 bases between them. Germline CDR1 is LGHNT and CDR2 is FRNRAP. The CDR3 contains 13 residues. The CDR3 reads CASGLVLGQEQYF. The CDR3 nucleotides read TGTGCTAGTGGTTTGGTACTGGGGCAGGAGCAGTACTTC.

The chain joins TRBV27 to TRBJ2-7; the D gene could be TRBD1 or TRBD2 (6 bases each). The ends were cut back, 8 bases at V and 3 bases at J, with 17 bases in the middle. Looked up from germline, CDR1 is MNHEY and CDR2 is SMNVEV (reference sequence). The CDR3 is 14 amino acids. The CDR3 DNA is TGTGCCAGCCGTAATCAGGGGAGGAACTACGAGCAGTACTTC. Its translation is CASRNQGRNYEQYF.

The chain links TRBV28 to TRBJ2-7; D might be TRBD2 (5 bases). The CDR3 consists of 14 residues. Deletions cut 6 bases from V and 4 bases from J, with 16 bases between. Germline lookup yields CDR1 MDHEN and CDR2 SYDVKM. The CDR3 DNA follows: TGTGCCAGCAGGAGGAGGTCAAGCTCGTACGAGCAGTACTTC. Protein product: CASRRRSSSYEQYF.

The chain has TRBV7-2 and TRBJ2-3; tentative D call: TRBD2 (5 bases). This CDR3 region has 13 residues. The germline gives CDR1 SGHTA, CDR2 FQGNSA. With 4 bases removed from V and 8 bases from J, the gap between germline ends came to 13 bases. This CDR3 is CASSSVPAGTQYF. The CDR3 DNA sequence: TGTGCCAGCAGCTCCGTCCCGGCGGGTACGCAGTATTTT.

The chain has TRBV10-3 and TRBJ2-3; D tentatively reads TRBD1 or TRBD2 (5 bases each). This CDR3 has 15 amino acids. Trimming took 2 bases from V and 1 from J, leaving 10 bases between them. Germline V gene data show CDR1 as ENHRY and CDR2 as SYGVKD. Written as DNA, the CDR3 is TGTGCCATCAGTGAGAGTTCGGGGCGCACAGATACGCAGTATTTT. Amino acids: CAISESSGRTDTQYF.

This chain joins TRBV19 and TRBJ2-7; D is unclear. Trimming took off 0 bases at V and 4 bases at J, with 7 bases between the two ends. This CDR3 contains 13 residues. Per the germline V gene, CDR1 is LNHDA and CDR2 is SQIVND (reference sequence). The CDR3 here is CASSIEVEYEQYF. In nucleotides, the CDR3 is TGTGCCAGTAGTATAGAGGTAGAGTACGAGCAGTACTTC.

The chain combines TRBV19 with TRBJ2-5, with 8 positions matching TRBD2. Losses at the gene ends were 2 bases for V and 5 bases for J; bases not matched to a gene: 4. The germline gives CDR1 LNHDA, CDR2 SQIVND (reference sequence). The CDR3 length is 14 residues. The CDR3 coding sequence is TGTGCCAGTAGTATACGGGGGGGCGGGGAGACCCAGTACTTC. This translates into CASSIRGGGETQYF.

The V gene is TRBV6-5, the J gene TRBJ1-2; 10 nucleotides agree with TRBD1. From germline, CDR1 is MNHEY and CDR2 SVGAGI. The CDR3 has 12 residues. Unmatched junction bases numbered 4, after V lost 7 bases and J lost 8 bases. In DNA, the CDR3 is TGTGCCAGCACGACAGGGGGCGACGGCTACACCTTC. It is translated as CASTTGGDGYTF.

The CDR3: CASSGGGVAPRQYF. Here the CDR3 DNA reads TGTGCCAGCAGCGGCGGAGGGGTCGCTCCCCGGCAGTACTTC. V is TRBV7-2 and J is TRBJ2-7, with a weak D call TRBD2 (6 bases). The germline gives CDR1 SGHTA, CDR2 FQGNSA. CDR3 size: 14 residues. V shed 5 bases and J shed 9 bases, with 20 bases lying between them.

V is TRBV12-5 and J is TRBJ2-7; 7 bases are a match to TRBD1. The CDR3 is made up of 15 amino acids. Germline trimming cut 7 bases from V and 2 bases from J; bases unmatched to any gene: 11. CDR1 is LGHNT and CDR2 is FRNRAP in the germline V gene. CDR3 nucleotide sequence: TGTGCTAGTGCTTCCCGGGACAGCGAGGCCTACGAGCAGTACTTC. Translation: CASASRDSEAYEQYF.

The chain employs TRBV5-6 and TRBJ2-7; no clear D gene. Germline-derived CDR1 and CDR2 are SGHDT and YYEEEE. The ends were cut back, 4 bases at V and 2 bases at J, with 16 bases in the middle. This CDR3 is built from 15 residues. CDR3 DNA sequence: TGTGCCAGCAGCCGCGCTCCCAAAATCCCCTACGAGCAGTACTTC. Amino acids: CASSRAPKIPYEQYF.

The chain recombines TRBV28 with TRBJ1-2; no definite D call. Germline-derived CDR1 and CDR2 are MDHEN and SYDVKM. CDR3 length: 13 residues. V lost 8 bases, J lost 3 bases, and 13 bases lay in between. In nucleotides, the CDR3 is TGTGCCAGCGGAGACACTCGAGACTATGGCTACACCTTC. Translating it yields CASGDTRDYGYTF.

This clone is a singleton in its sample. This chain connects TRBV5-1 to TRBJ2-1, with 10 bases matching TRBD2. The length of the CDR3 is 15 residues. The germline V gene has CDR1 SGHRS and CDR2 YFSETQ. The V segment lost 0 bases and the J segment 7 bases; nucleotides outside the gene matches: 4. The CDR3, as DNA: TGCGCCAGCAGCTTGGCTAGCGGGGGAGTAAATGAGCAGTTCTTC. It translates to CASSLASGGVNEQFF.